This is a list of T cell receptor beta chains from one sample in a study of T-cell reconstitution after alpha-beta-depleted transplantation in children. TCRdb independently ran MiXCR on the PCR reads; one entry per CDR3 protein. The data show 580,000 or so distinct CDR3 sequences, roughly 23% seen once. Material: PBMCs, mostly from graft donor cells, obtained 360 days after TCRalphabeta/CD19-depleted stem cell transplant. The source of these receptors is a boy in the first two years of life who had a stem cell transplant for acute myeloid leukemia, so the T cells may come from the graft donor. CDR3s include the opening cysteine and the closing phenylalanine or tryptophan. The D gene is left open where the match is weak. Not every row has a clone size; where given, it reads once, few, many or a size class.

DNA,CDR3,J,V,D,size
TGCAGTGGGCTAGGTTGGGGTGAGCAGTTCTTC,CSGLGWGEQFF,TRBJ2-1,TRBV20-1,-,few
TGTGCCAGCAGTTTTGGGGTCGTAGCTTTCTTT,CASSFGVVAFF,TRBJ1-1,TRBV12-3/TRBV12-4,-,many
TGTGCCAGCAGCTTAGACAGGGGCGAAGGTGAAGCTTTCTTT,CASSLDRGEGEAFF,TRBJ1-1,TRBV7-2,TRBD1,many
TGCAGCGTCCTGGGGGGGGGAAGGGAGACCCAGTACTTC,CSVLGGGRETQYF,TRBJ2-5,TRBV29-1,TRBD2,few
TGCGCCAGCAGCTTGGTGGCCACCTCCACAGATACGCAGTATTTT,CASSLVATSTDTQYF,TRBJ2-3,TRBV5-1,-,few
TGTGCCAGCAGCTCCGACGACAGGATTACAGAGACCCAGTACTTC,CASSSDDRITETQYF,TRBJ2-5,TRBV12-3/TRBV12-4,-,many
TGTGCCAGCAGCTACCGGGACGCATACAATGAGCAGTTCTTC,CASSYRDAYNEQFF,TRBJ2-1,TRBV7-9,-,-
TGTGCCAGCAGCTTCTGGCAGAATTCACCCCTCCACTTT,CASSFWQNSPLHF,TRBJ1-6,TRBV7-2,-,-
TGCGCCAGCAGCACGACTAGCGGGGACTACAATGAGCAGTTCTTC,CASSTTSGDYNEQFF,TRBJ2-1,TRBV5-1,TRBD2,many
TGTGCCAGCTCCCCAACCGAAGGGGGAGGAGATACGCAGTATTTT,CASSPTEGGGDTQYF,TRBJ2-3,TRBV18,-,few
TGTGCCAGCTCACAGTCGGGCAGAGGAAACCCAAGCGAGCAGTACTTC,CASSQSGRGNPSEQYF,TRBJ2-7,TRBV18,-,few
TGCAGTGCTAGAAAAGGGTGGCAGCCCCAGCATTTT,CSARKGWQPQHF,TRBJ1-5,TRBV20-1,-,-
TGTGCCAGCAGTGGACACAGGGTTACCTACGAGCAGTACTTC,CASSGHRVTYEQYF,TRBJ2-7,TRBV25-1,-,-
TGTGCCAGCAGCTTACAAGAGGCTGACACTGAAGCTTTCTTT,CASSLQEADTEAFF,TRBJ1-1,TRBV7-9,-,-
TGTGCCAGCAGCTTAGCGATCGGGCTAGCGGGCACTGATACGCAGTATTTT,CASSLAIGLAGTDTQYF,TRBJ2-3,TRBV7-2,TRBD2,-
TGTGCCAGCAGTTCGAGACCGTCCCAGAACTATGGCTACACCTTC,CASSSRPSQNYGYTF,TRBJ1-2,TRBV6-5,-,few
TGTGCCAGCAGTTACTGGTTGGAGACCCAGTACTTC,CASSYWLETQYF,TRBJ2-5,TRBV6-2/TRBV6-3,-,-
TGTGCCTGGAGTCCCGGGACAGGGGACCAAGAGACCCAGTACTTC,CAWSPGTGDQETQYF,TRBJ2-5,TRBV30,TRBD1,many
TGCAGCGTTGTGGGCAACGACAGGGTAGGCTATGGCTACACCTTC,CSVVGNDRVGYGYTF,TRBJ1-2,TRBV29-1,TRBD1,-
TGCAGTGCCCGTCCATGGGGGAATAGCAATCAGCCCCAGCATTTT,CSARPWGNSNQPQHF,TRBJ1-5,TRBV20-1,-,-
TGTGCCAGCAGCTTAAAAGGGGGATTGGGGGATACGCAGTATTTT,CASSLKGGLGDTQYF,TRBJ2-3,TRBV11-2,-,-
TGTGCCAGCAGAGCTTCGGGGCACTCCCCGCGAGCCCAGTACTTC,CASRASGHSPRAQYF,TRBJ2-5,TRBV27,-,-
TGCAGCGTGCTCCAGAACTATGGCTACACCTTC,CSVLQNYGYTF,TRBJ1-2,TRBV20-1,-,many
TGCAGCGTAGGTTGGGGCTATGTGAATGAGCAGTTCTTC,CSVGWGYVNEQFF,TRBJ2-1,TRBV29-1,-,-
TGTGCCAGCAGCCAAGATGCGGGGGGGCCTATGGGTGAGCAGTTCTTC,CASSQDAGGPMGEQFF,TRBJ2-1,TRBV4-2,TRBD2,many
TGTGCCAGCAGTCGCGCCGGGACAGGCTTCTCCTATGGCTACACCTTC,CASSRAGTGFSYGYTF,TRBJ1-2,TRBV6-6,TRBD1,-
TGCGCCAGCAGCCTCACCCGGACAGGGGACCAAGAGACCCAGTACTTC,CASSLTRTGDQETQYF,TRBJ2-5,TRBV5-1,TRBD1,-
TGTGCCACCAGCAGAGATAAAGCCCGAAATCCGGGGGATCGAGATGAGCAGTTCTTC,CATSRDKARNPGDRDEQFF,TRBJ2-1,TRBV15,-,few
TGCAGTGCTAACAGGGAAACCTACGAGCAGTACTTC,CSANRETYEQYF,TRBJ2-7,TRBV20-1,-,many
TGTGCCAGCAGTGTACATAGCACAGATACGCAGTATTTT,CASSVHSTDTQYF,TRBJ2-3,TRBV12-3/TRBV12-4,-,-